The clone carrying this T cell receptor (beta chain) came up once. The antigen is not known. Donors were healthy HIV-negative adults without recently reported acute infections or vaccinations. The V segment lost 4 bases and the J segment 3 bases; nucleotides outside the gene matches: 3. This CDR3 has 13 residues. CDR1 and CDR2 from the germline V gene are SGDLS and YYNGEE. This sample is part of a study of shared clonotypes between healthy human individuals. The study's findings and limits: The study's rarefaction showed incomplete sorted-subset sequencing despite large depth.

Assay: immunoSEQ multiplex PCR; the TCRdb copy retains only in-frame clones and omits some. This sample has about 1.5 million clones, with approximately 96% found just once. Sequencing input: naive CD4+ T cells sorted from blood. Subset: CD45RA+ positively selected. This TCR came from a man aged 25 to 40 in good health. This chain connects TRBV9 to TRBJ2-7; 8 bases fit TRBD2. CDR3 region: CASSTGLGYEQYF. CDR3 nucleotide sequence: TGTGCCAGCAGCACGGGACTAGGCTACGAGCAGTACTTC.